The rows below give T cell receptor beta chains drawn from one sample of a study of blood T cell dynamics during melanoma immunotherapy. TCRdb's table, derived via immunoSEQ multiplex PCR, lists solely in-frame clones and lacks some. The profile shows 9,000 to 10,000 clones, about 86% of them singletons. Source: blood, taken from a patient treated with checkpoint blockade. The receptor source for this set is a human donor with melanoma. The CDR3 runs from the conserved cysteine through the conserved F or W. The D gene is left open where the match is weak. Size tells how often a clone was seen (once, few, many) or the class of an expanded clone, and some rows leave it out.

D gene	clone size	J gene	V gene	CDR3 protein	CDR3 DNA
-	-	TRBJ2-5	TRBV2	CASSGQLGEETQYF	TGTGCCAGCAGTGGTCAGCTTGGTGAGGAGACCCAGTACTTC
TRBD1	-	TRBJ1-4	TRBV15	CATGQGDKDEKLFF	TGTGCCACGGGACAGGGAGACAAGGATGAAAAACTGTTTTTT
TRBD1	-	TRBJ2-5	TRBV6-5	CASSSTGTAQETQYF	TGTGCCAGCAGCTCGACCGGGACAGCTCAAGAGACCCAGTACTTC
TRBD1	-	TRBJ1-2	TRBV6-5	CASGGAGGNYGYTF	TGTGCCAGCGGGGGGGCAGGGGGTAACTATGGCTACACCTTC
TRBD1	-	TRBJ2-7	TRBV6-9	CASTGTGGSSYEQYF	TGTGCCAGCACCGGGACAGGGGGCAGCTCCTACGAGCAGTACTTC
TRBD2	-	TRBJ2-3	TRBV9	CASSVSPGLAGDTQYF	TGTGCCAGCAGCGTGAGTCCGGGACTAGCCGGAGATACGCAGTATTTT
TRBD1	-	TRBJ1-3	TRBV28	CASSRTGSSGNTIYF	TGTGCCAGCAGCCGGACAGGAAGCTCTGGAAACACCATATATTTT
-	-	TRBJ1-5	TRBV27	CASSLRSSFPQHF	TGTGCCAGCAGCCTACGAAGCAGTTTTCCCCAGCATTTT
-	-	TRBJ1-4	TRBV5-1	CASSSAQGEKLFF	TGCGCCAGCAGCTCTGCGCAGGGGGAAAAACTGTTTTTT
TRBD1	-	TRBJ2-2	TRBV6-1	CATHRDRTDGELFF	TGTGCCACGCACCGGGACAGGACCGACGGGGAGCTGTTTTTT
-	few	TRBJ1-4	TRBV10-1	CASSEEWDPGEKLFF	TGCGCCAGCAGTGAAGAATGGGACCCGGGTGAAAAACTGTTTTTT
TRBD1	-	TRBJ1-2	TRBV2	CASSERRGLNYGYTF	TGTGCCAGCAGTGAACGCAGGGGGCTTAACTATGGCTACACCTTC
TRBD1	-	TRBJ2-3	TRBV5-6	CASSAGQGDTQYF	TGTGCCAGCAGCGCAGGACAGGGAGATACGCAGTATTTT
-	-	TRBJ1-2	TRBV6-5	CASSTKGIGYTF	TGTGCCAGCAGTACGAAGGGTATTGGCTACACCTTC
-	once	TRBJ2-3	TRBV5-1	CASSLRDTQYF	TGCGCCAGCAGCTTGAGAGATACGCAGTATTTT
-	-	TRBJ2-5	TRBV7-3	CASSRGTDQGETQYF	TGTGCCAGCAGCCGCGGGACAGACCAGGGGGAGACCCAGTACTTC
TRBD1	once	TRBJ1-4	TRBV5-4	CASSSSRDSKNEKLFF	TGTGCCAGCAGCTCTTCCCGGGACAGCAAAAATGAAAAACTGTTTTTT
-	-	TRBJ2-3	TRBV7-3	CASSLSPLRADTQYF	TGTGCCAGCAGCTTAAGCCCCCTGAGGGCAGATACGCAGTATTTT
-	-	TRBJ1-2	TRBV6-6	CASSYMKSYGYTF	TGTGCCAGCAGTTACATGAAGAGCTATGGCTACACCTTC
TRBD2	-	TRBJ2-5	TRBV10-1	CASSLAGKETQYF	TGCGCCAGCAGCCTAGCGGGGAAAGAGACCCAGTACTTC
-	-	TRBJ2-7	TRBV5-6	CASSSDREYEQYF	TGTGCCAGCAGCTCCGACAGAGAGTACGAGCAGTACTTC
TRBD2	-	TRBJ2-1	TRBV19	CASSPGWRERVSYNEQFF	TGTGCCAGTAGCCCAGGCTGGCGGGAGAGGGTCTCCTACAATGAGCAGTTCTTC
TRBD2	-	TRBJ2-3	TRBV10-1	CASSEWGGTQYF	TGCGCCAGCAGTGAGTGGGGGGGGACGCAGTATTTT
-	once	TRBJ2-7	TRBV7-9	CASSLADTDYEQYF	TGTGCCAGCAGCTTAGCTGACACCGACTACGAGCAGTACTTC
TRBD1	-	TRBJ2-7	TRBV7-6	CASSLEPGQGFYEQYF	TGTGCCAGCAGCTTAGAACCGGGACAGGGGTTTTACGAGCAGTACTTC
-	-	TRBJ1-1	TRBV6-6	CASSLGHGEAFF	TGTGCCAGCAGTTTGGGCCACGGTGAAGCTTTCTTT
-	-	TRBJ2-2	TRBV7-9	CASRVGSSGELFF	TGTGCCAGCAGGGTTGGGAGCTCCGGGGAGCTGTTTTTT
-	-	TRBJ2-3	TRBV6-5	CASSPPRGGRTQYF	TGTGCCAGCAGTCCCCCGAGGGGGGGGCGGACGCAGTATTTT
TRBD1	once	TRBJ1-5	TRBV28	CASMELGTGVNQPQHF	TGTGCCAGCATGGAACTTGGGACAGGGGTCAATCAGCCCCAGCATTTT
TRBD1	-	TRBJ1-1	TRBV18	CASSETGATEAFF	TGTGCCAGCTCAGAAACAGGGGCCACTGAAGCTTTCTTT
-	few	TRBJ1-6	TRBV5-1	CASAAGTTNSPLHF	TGCGCCAGCGCTGCGGGCACGACTAATTCACCCCTCCACTTT
-	-	TRBJ2-5	TRBV6-6	CASEETQYF	TGTGCCAGCGAAGAGACCCAGTACTTC
-	-	TRBJ1-4	TRBV9	CASSVDGSLPDEKLFF	TGTGCCAGCAGCGTAGACGGGAGTTTGCCGGATGAAAAACTGTTTTTT
-	-	TRBJ1-2	TRBV5-6	CASSLIRLTGYTF	TGTGCCAGCAGCTTGATTAGGTTGACCGGCTACACCTTC
TRBD1	-	TRBJ1-5	TRBV5-5	CASSLGQGAGQPQHF	TGTGCCAGCAGCTTGGGACAGGGTGCTGGTCAGCCCCAGCATTTT
-	-	TRBJ2-5	TRBV4-1	CASSQDEGARETQYF	TGCGCCAGCAGCCAAGACGAAGGGGCTAGGGAGACCCAGTACTTC
TRBD1	-	TRBJ1-2	TRBV7-6	CASSLMSGGNYGYTF	TGTGCCAGCAGCTTAATGTCAGGGGGAAACTATGGCTACACCTTC
-	-	TRBJ1-6	TRBV12-5	CASGLGGYNSPLHF	TGTGCTAGTGGTTTGGGGGGGTATAATTCACCCCTCCACTTT
-	-	TRBJ2-7	TRBV11-3	CASSKGTYEQYF	TGTGCCAGCAGCAAAGGTACCTACGAGCAGTACTTC
TRBD2	-	TRBJ2-5	TRBV25-1	CASSAGVSGGVQETQYF	TGTGCCAGCAGTGCAGGGGTTAGCGGGGGGGTACAAGAGACCCAGTACTTC
-	-	TRBJ2-1	TRBV7-3	CASSLSGGRNEQFF	TGTGCCAGCAGCTTAAGCGGGGGCCGGAATGAGCAGTTCTTC